The 9 T cell receptor beta chains reported below all come from one sample, sequenced in a study of CD8 T cells in Susac syndrome. RNA was extracted with the RNeasy kit, and a quantity of roughly 0.5 to 1 ug was reverse transcribed using random hexamers. TCRdb analysed the immunoSEQ multiplex PCR reads with MiXCR anew, one entry per CDR3 protein. This table holds some 200,000 distinct CDR3 sequences, roughly 90% found once. Sequenced material: CD4+ T cells from PBMCs. Source of these receptors: a human donor with Susac syndrome.

The chain couples TRBV6-5 to TRBJ2-1; TRBD2 is a possible D gene (5 bases). The CDR3 spans 17 residues. Germline assignment: CDR1 MNHEY and CDR2 SVGAGI. Trimming left V 0 bases short and J 8 bases short, with 20 bases between. CDR3 protein: CASSYSRAEAAGYEQFF. The CDR3 DNA reads TGTGCCAGCAGTTACTCTCGTGCGGAGGCTGCAGGCTATGAGCAGTTCTTC.

The chain carries TRBV20-1 and TRBJ2-7; possible D gene TRBD1, 6 bases. V dropped 1 base and J dropped 7 bases, with 23 bases sitting between them. Germline assignment: CDR1 DFQATT and CDR2 SNEGSKA (reference sequence). The CDR3 is made up of 16 amino acids. CDR3 protein: CSARVGRPGQLWEQYF. CDR3 DNA sequence: TGCAGTGCTAGAGTAGGCCGACCGGGACAACTTTGGGAGCAGTACTTC.

In DNA, the CDR3 is TGTGCCAGCAGAAACATAGACCTCTATGGCTACACCTTC. This encodes CASRNIDLYGYTF. The genes are TRBV6-1 and TRBJ1-2, with D uncertain. Per the germline V gene, CDR1 is MNHNS and CDR2 is SASEGT. The V and J ends lost 6 bases and 4 bases respectively, with 12 bases between them. This CDR3 is built from 13 residues.

The chain is built from TRBV5-1 and TRBJ2-7, with D possibly TRBD2 on 5 matching bases. Germline CDR1 is SGHRS and CDR2 is YFSETQ. The CDR3 covers 13 residues. V was clipped by 1 base and J by 6 bases, with 11 bases between them. The CDR3 sequence: CASSLLEAAEQYF. As DNA, the CDR3 is TGCGCCAGCAGCTTGCTGGAGGCGGCCGAGCAGTACTTC. The entire variable domain, with the rest obtained from reference TRBV5-1 and TRBJ2-7, is as follows: KAGVTQTPRYLIKTRGQQVTLSCSPISGHRSVSWYQQTPGQGLQFLFEYFSETQRNKGNFPGRFSGRQFSNSRSEMNVSTLELGDSALYLCASSLLEAAEQYFGPGTRLTVT.

The chain is built from TRBV2 and TRBJ1-1; D remains unclear. This CDR3 is 13 amino acids long. Per the germline V gene, CDR1 is SNHLY and CDR2 is FYNNEI. V was cut by 7 bases and J by 1 base, with 10 bases left in between. The CDR3 DNA reads TGTGCCAGCATGGCCCAGGCGAACACTGAAGCTTTCTTT. Its protein product is CASMAQANTEAFF.

The chain has TRBV7-3 and TRBJ2-7; D is possibly TRBD1 (5 bases). V lost 3 bases and J 6 bases, leaving 15 bases between the germline ends. The germline CDR1 and CDR2 sequences are SGHTA and FQGTGA. This CDR3 has 14 residues. The CDR3 loop is CASSLGPTGAEQYF. The CDR3 bases are TGTGCCAGCAGCTTGGGTCCTACAGGCGCCGAGCAGTACTTC.

The chain joins TRBV12-3 or TRBV12-4 to TRBJ2-3; TRBD1 is a possible D gene (5 bases). The V and J ends lost 1 base and 2 bases respectively, with 7 bases between them. This CDR3 contains 14 residues. The CDR3 bases are TGTGCCAGCAGTTTAGGGGGCTTCACAGATACGCAGTATTTT. Its protein is CASSLGGFTDTQYF.

V and J are TRBV4-1 and TRBJ2-7; no definite D call. Trimming shortened V by 0 bases and J by 0 bases, and 15 bases separated the two germline ends. The germline CDR1 and CDR2 sequences are MGHRA and YSYEKL. This CDR3 has 17 residues. The CDR3 region has the DNA TGCGCCAGCAGCCAAGATCTAATGGCAGCTTCCTCCTACGAGCAGTACTTC. It specifies CASSQDLMAASSYEQYF.

This sequence joins TRBV20-1 and TRBJ2-5; 7 nucleotides align to TRBD1. There are 14 residues in the CDR3. Trimming removed 1 base from V and 7 bases from J; junction bases left unmatched: 9. Germline loops: CDR1 DFQATT, CDR2 SNEGSKA (reference sequence). In DNA, the CDR3 is TGCAGTGCTAGAGTTGAGGGGGCACGGTCGACCCAGTACTTC. This gives the protein CSARVEGARSTQYF.